This T cell receptor (beta chain) was observed in a study of blood T cell repertoires in COVID-19. Across the study: Acute and convalescent COVID-19 specimens originated in the United States, Italy and Spain. PBMCs, B-cell-depleted T cells, or T cells were the source of the cDNA or gDNA that made up the material.

A few counts support this clone. Original handling: Using reference gene primer amplification, nucleated cell counts were estimated. Data came from immunoSEQ multiplex PCR; TCRdb stores just in-frame clones and leaves some out. For V, J and clone size, that table is used; D and trimming come from the DNA. The table has around 190,000 clones, 80% to 85% seen once. It was during active infection that Seattle patients were enrolled and then longitudinally followed. The CDR3 is 13 amino acids. V was clipped by 4 bases and J by 5 bases, with 11 bases between them. CDR1 is ENHRY, CDR2 SYGVKD, per germline. This TCR was recovered from a woman aged 70-85 years with COVID-19, enrolled during active disease. The sequenced material came from peripheral blood. The V gene is TRBV10-3, the J gene TRBJ2-5; D remains ambiguous. CDR3 residues: CAISATAGETQYF. The CDR3 nucleotides read TGTGCCATCAGTGCTACTGCCGGGGAGACCCAGTACTTC.